This TCR beta chain originates from a study of T-cell reconstitution after alpha-beta-depleted transplantation in children. Study observations and caveats: Alpha-beta T cells about two months after transplant reportedly derived from several hundred expanded graft clones. Surviving recipient T cells and thymic progenitors accounted for the high day-60 TCRbeta diversity observed in some patients. From newly produced T cells came most of the T-cell counts and diversity one year after transplant.

Ten or more counts support this clonotype. Its antigen is not known. The authors prepared the TCRbeta library with unique molecular identifiers. TCRdb redid the calling of the PCR reads with MiXCR, one entry per CDR3 protein. The data show 90,000 to 130,000 distinct CDR3 sequences, approximately 6.9% seen once. The CDR3 sequence is 13 residues long. Germline V gene sequence: CDR1 SGHAT, CDR2 FQNNGV. Between the trimmed V and J ends, which lost 5 bases and 5 bases, there was a span of 10 bases. Sequencing used PBMCs, mostly from graft donor cells, obtained 360 days after TCRalphabeta/CD19-depleted stem cell transplant. The V call is TRBV11-2, the J call TRBJ1-5; TRBD1 is a possible D gene (5 bases). The origin of this receptor is a male patient aged 2-15 years who had a stem cell transplant for acute lymphoblastic leukemia, so the T cells may come from the graft donor. CDR3 bases: TGTGCCAGCAGCCCCAGGGTCCATCAGCCCCAGCATTTT. Protein product: CASSPRVHQPQHF.